This entry is about one T cell receptor (beta chain). What it binds is unknown. The sample belongs to a study of Ad26.COV2.S vaccination and SARS-CoV-2 variants. Study results and caveats: From the TCR breadth and depth analyses, total T cell responses may have been underestimated. Non-spike TCR breadth was similar in vaccine and placebo recipients.

The V gene lost 5 bases and the J gene lost 1 base, with 2 bases spanning the gap. The germline CDR1 and CDR2 sequences are SGHTA and FQGNSA. The CDR3 is 11 residues long. TCRdb's copy holds only in-frame clones and misses some; the assay was immunoSEQ multiplex PCR. The repertoire has approximately 400,000 clones, 92% of them found once; the top ten carry under 5%. The source was peripheral blood, collected after recovery from COVID-19. The chain is built from TRBV7-2 and TRBJ2-5; no reliable D call. This TCR came from a human donor who had recovered from COVID-19. The CDR3 DNA sequence: TGTGCCAGCAGCCCCCAAGAGACCCAGTACTTC. This encodes CASSPQETQYF.